The clone carrying this T cell receptor beta chain was counted a few times. This specimen comes from a study of blood T cell repertoires in COVID-19. Study overall: The study drew acute and convalescent COVID-19 samples from the United States, Italy and Spain.

Germline values: CDR1 MNHEY, CDR2 SMNVEV (reference sequence). V was clipped by 8 bases and J by 6 bases; unmatched bases: 13. The CDR3 sequence is 15 residues long. Method: immunoSEQ multiplex PCR; TCRdb's copy keeps in-frame clones and lacks some. This table holds 200,000 to 250,000 clones, about 87% found once. Followed longitudinally, the Seattle patients had been enrolled during active infection. The chain recombines TRBV27 with TRBJ2-1; 7 positions agree with TRBD2. This TCR came from a man aged 30 to 39 with COVID-19, enrolled during active disease. Sequenced material: peripheral blood. The CDR3 coding sequence is TGTGCCAGCGGGTTCGTTGGGGCGGGAGTCAATGAGCAGTTCTTC. It codes for CASGFVGAGVNEQFF.